This passage covers 2 T cell receptor beta chains from one sample sequenced in a study of beta chain features in type 1 diabetes. Expressed TCRB transcripts got sequenced, as all isolated RNA was reverse transcribed. Some clones are missing from TCRdb's copy, which holds only in-frame ones; the method was immunoSEQ multiplex PCR. The top ten clones hold around 0.015% of a sample with about 330,000 clones, more than 9.5% of them seen once. The material sequenced was naive CD4+ T cells from blood. These receptors came from a woman in her 30s in good health.

The chain couples TRBV7-9 to TRBJ1-1; D not certain. The CDR3 covers 15 residues. From germline, CDR1 is SEHNR and CDR2 FQNEAQ (reference sequence). With 5 bases removed from V and 3 bases from J, the gap between germline ends came to 16 bases. CDR3 in amino acids: CASSLMYATDTEAFF. Written as DNA, the CDR3 is TGTGCCAGCAGCCTAATGTATGCTACTGACACTGAAGCTTTCTTT.

This clone came up a few times. The V and J genes are TRBV6-5 and TRBJ1-1, with D possibly TRBD1 on 5 matching bases. Germline loops: CDR1 MNHEY, CDR2 SVGAGI. The length of the CDR3 is 14 residues. Trimming took off 7 bases at V and 0 bases at J, with 12 bases between the two ends. CDR3 nucleotides: TGTGCCAGCATCGACAGATTCATGAACACTGAAGCTTTCTTT. The encoded protein is CASIDRFMNTEAFF.